This T cell receptor (beta chain) was sequenced for a study of T cell responses to AZD1222 COVID-19 vaccine. Study overall: Pooling covered second doses at about 4 or about 12 weeks.

Study-wide results and caveats: The repertoires were collected only after the peak T cell response. Clonal diversity was possibly underestimated, and the donors were mostly white British, with more females.

The germline V and J ends were trimmed by 3 bases and 1 base, with 6 bases remaining between them. The CDR3 is 13 amino acids. The germline gives CDR1 LGHDT, CDR2 YNNKEL (reference sequence). With respect to this clone: Its antigen remains unidentified. Other DNA variants within this sample encode the same CDR3.

The repertoire was sequenced with immunoSEQ multiplex PCR; TCRdb's copy has only in-frame clones and lacks some. This sample carries 150,000 or so clones, approximately 90% of them seen once, and the ten largest clones take about 3%. The clonotype originates from an adult in good health. The sample here was peripheral blood, taken on day 0 of AZD1222 vaccination. The rearrangement links TRBV3-1 (or the pseudogene TRBV3-2) to TRBJ1-1, with D possibly TRBD1 on 5 matching bases. Here the CDR3 DNA reads TGTGCCAGCAGCCAGGGGGGGAACACTGAAGCTTTCTTT. Translating it yields CASSQGGNTEAFF.